This T cell receptor (beta chain) was recorded in a study of CD8 T cells in ankylosing spondylitis. Study findings and constraints: Disease-linked clones reportedly showed significant enrichment in matched ankylosing spondylitis synovial fluid. Seemingly characteristic of ankylosing spondylitis blood was a TCR beta motif consisting of 7 or 8 highly homologous variants.

This clonotype was found many times. The antigen is not known. Quantitative molecular-barcoded 5'-RACE generated the TCR beta libraries. TCRdb reprocessed the 5' RACE reads with MiXCR, giving one entry per CDR3 protein. The profile shows under 300,000 distinct CDR3 sequences, around 7.8% of them singletons. This receptor was obtained from a male donor with ankylosing spondylitis or in good health (not recorded which). The sample comprised blood, either unsorted or a sorted T cell fraction (not recorded which).

Here the CDR3 reads CSAMDRGSNQPQHF. CDR3 nucleotides: TGCAGTGCTATGGACAGGGGTAGCAATCAGCCCCAGCATTTT. The chain uses TRBV20-1 and TRBJ1-5; 9 nucleotides line up with TRBD1. Per germline, CDR1 DFQATT and CDR2 SNEGSKA (reference sequence). This CDR3 region has 14 residues. Losses at the gene ends were 4 bases for V and 0 bases for J; bases not matched to a gene: 1.